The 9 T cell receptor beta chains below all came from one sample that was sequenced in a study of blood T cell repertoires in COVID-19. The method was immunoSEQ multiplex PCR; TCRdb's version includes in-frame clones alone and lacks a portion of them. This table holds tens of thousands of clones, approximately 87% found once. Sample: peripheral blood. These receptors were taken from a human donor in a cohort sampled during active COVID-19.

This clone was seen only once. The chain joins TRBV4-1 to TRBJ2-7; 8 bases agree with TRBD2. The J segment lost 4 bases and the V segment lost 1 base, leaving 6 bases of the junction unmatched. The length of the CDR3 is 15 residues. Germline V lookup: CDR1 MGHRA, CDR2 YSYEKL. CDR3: CASSQALAGLYEQYF. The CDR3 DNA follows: TGCGCCAGCAGCCAAGCTCTAGCGGGTTTATACGAGCAGTACTTC.

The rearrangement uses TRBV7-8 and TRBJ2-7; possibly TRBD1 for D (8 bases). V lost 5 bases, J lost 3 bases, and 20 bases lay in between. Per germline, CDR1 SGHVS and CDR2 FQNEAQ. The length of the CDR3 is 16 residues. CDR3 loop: CASSPKGGTGSYEQYF. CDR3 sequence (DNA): TGTGCCAGCAGCCCGAAGGGAGGGACAGGAAGCTACGAGCAGTACTTC.

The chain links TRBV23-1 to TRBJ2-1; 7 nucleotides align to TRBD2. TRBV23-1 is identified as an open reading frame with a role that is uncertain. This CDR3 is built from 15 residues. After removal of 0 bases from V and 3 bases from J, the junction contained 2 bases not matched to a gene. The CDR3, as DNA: TGCGCCAGCAGTCAATCGCGGGGGTTCTACAATGAGCAGTTCTTC. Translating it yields CASSQSRGFYNEQFF.

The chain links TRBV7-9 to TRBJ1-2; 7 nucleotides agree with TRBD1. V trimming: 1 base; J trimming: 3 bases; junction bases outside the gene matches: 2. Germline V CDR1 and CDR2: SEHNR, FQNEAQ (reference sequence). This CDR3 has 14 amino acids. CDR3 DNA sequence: TGTGCCAGCAGCTTAGGGACAGGAGACTATGGCTACACCTTC. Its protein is CASSLGTGDYGYTF.

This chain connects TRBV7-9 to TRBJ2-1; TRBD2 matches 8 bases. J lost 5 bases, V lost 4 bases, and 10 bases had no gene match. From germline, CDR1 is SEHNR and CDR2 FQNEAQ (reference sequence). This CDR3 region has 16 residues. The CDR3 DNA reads TGTGCCAGCAGCTCCCAAAGCGGGAGCCCCCACAATGAGCAGTTCTTC. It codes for CASSSQSGSPHNEQFF. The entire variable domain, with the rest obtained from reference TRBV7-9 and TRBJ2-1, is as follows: DTGVSQNPRHKITKRGQNVTFRCDPISEHNRLYWYRQTLGQGPEFLTYFQNEAQLEKSRLLSDRFSAERPKGSFSTLEIQRTEQGDSAMYLCASSSQSGSPHNEQFFGPGTRLTVL.

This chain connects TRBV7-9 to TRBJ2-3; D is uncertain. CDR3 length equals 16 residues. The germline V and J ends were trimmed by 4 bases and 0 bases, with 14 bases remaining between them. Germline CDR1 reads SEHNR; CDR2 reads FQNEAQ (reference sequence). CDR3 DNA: TGTGCCAGCAGCTCAGATTATACGGGTAGCACAGATACGCAGTATTTT. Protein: CASSSDYTGSTDTQYF.

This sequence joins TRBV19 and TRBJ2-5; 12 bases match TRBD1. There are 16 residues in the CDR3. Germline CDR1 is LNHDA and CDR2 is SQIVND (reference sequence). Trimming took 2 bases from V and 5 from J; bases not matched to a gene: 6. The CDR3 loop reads CASSIRGQGAVETQYF. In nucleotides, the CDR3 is TGTGCCAGTAGTATACGGGGACAGGGGGCAGTTGAGACCCAGTACTTC.

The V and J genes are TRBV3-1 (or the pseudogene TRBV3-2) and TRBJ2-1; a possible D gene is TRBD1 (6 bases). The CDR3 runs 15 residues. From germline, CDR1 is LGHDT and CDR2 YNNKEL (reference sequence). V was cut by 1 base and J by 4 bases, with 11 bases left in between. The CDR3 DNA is TGTGCCAGCAGCCAAGCAGCAGGACAGTACAATGAGCAGTTCTTC. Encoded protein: CASSQAAGQYNEQFF.

The CDR3 region has the DNA TGTGCCAGCATGTCCTACTCTAGCAATCAGCCCCAGCATTTT. Protein product: CASMSYSSNQPQHF. V and J are TRBV24-1 and TRBJ1-5; D is unresolved. V lost 11 bases, J lost 0 bases, and 13 bases lay in between. The length of the CDR3 is 14 residues. Per the germline V gene, CDR1 is KGHDR and CDR2 is SFDVKD.